The 20 T cell receptor beta chains reported below all come from one sample, sequenced in a study of neurological immune-mediated disorders. From the 5' RACE reads, TCRdb called clonotypes with MiXCR, one entry per CDR3 protein. Here the sample spans around 130,000 distinct CDR3 sequences, about 3.4% being singletons. Sequences were obtained from PBMCs. These receptors originate from a woman in her twenties or thirties with multiple sclerosis.

This clonotype was detected ten times or more. V usage is TRBV9 and J usage is TRBJ2-1; no reliable D call. Trimming cost V 0 bases and J 5 bases, with 12 bases left between them. The germline gives CDR1 SGDLS, CDR2 YYNGEE. The CDR3 runs 15 residues. CDR3 loop: CASSVGPANNNEQFF. CDR3 sequence (DNA): TGTGCCAGCAGCGTAGGGCCCGCCAATAACAATGAGCAGTTCTTC.

This clonotype showed up many times. The chain recombines TRBV7-2 with TRBJ2-2; no firm D call. V lost 2 bases, J lost 0 bases, and 13 bases lay in between. From germline, CDR1 is SGHTA and CDR2 FQGNSA. There are 17 residues in the CDR3. The CDR3 coding sequence is TGTGCCAGCAGCTTAAGAGAAGGCGGAACGAACACCGGGGAGCTGTTTTTT. This codes for CASSLREGGTNTGELFF.

There are many counts of this clonotype. This rearrangement joins TRBV28 to TRBJ2-1; 11 bases map to TRBD2. Germline CDR1 is MDHEN and CDR2 is SYDVKM. After removal of 6 bases from V and 10 bases from J, the junction contained 2 bases not matched to a gene. This CDR3 contains 12 residues. The DNA for the CDR3 is TGTGCCAGCAGGGCTAGCGGGAGGGAGCAGTTCTTC. The encoded protein is CASRASGREQFF. The full variable domain, its missing parts supplied by reference TRBV28 and TRBJ2-1, is DVKVTQSSRYLVKRTGEKVFLECVQDMDHENMFWYRQDPGLGLRLIYFSYDVKMKEKGDIPEGYSVSREKKERFSLILESASTNQTSMYLCASRASGREQFFGPGTRLTVL.

This clonotype has at least ten counts. The CDR3 spells CSVLAGGRSYNEQFF. For the CDR3, the DNA is TGCAGTGTTCTAGCGGGAGGGCGCTCCTACAATGAGCAGTTCTTC. The chain is built from TRBV20-1 and TRBJ2-1, with 12 bases fitting TRBD2. V lost 7 bases and J lost 0; bases outside the gene matches: 4. This CDR3 contains 15 residues. Germline CDR1 reads DFQATT; CDR2 reads SNEGSKA (reference sequence).

The rearrangement uses TRBV11-2 and TRBJ2-7; 7 bases line up with TRBD2. This CDR3 has 14 amino acids. V shed 5 bases and J 7 bases; nucleotides not matched to a gene: 11. Germline-derived CDR1 and CDR2 are SGHAT and FQNNGV. CDR3 in DNA: TGTGCCAGCAGCACACTAGCGACACCCGGGGAGCAGTACTTC. It translates to CASSTLATPGEQYF.

This clonotype has just a few counts. This may be a read error, as it is one base from a much larger clone. This chain joins TRBV12-3 or TRBV12-4 and TRBJ2-1; no clear D gene. V lost 7 bases, J lost 6 bases, and 10 bases lay in between. The CDR3 sequence is 12 residues long. CDR3 bases: TGTGCCAGCACCAAAAGCAGCAATGAGCAGTTCTTC. Translated, it gives CASTKSSNEQFF.

This clonotype was recorded many times. The chain has TRBV12-3 or TRBV12-4 and TRBJ2-5, with TRBD2 identical over 9 bases. The length of the CDR3 is 13 residues. The junction had 4 bases not matched to a gene; V was cut back by 10 bases and J by 1 base. CDR3 nucleotides: TGTGCCATTGCGGGGGGGTCCCAAGAGACCCAGTACTTC. Translated, it gives CAIAGGSQETQYF.

This clonotype was recorded at least ten times. The chain carries TRBV7-2 and TRBJ2-7; 8 positions agree with TRBD2. The germline V gene has CDR1 SGHTA and CDR2 FQGNSA. The trim removed 1 base at V and 0 bases at J, leaving 5 bases unmatched. The CDR3 is made up of 16 amino acids. The CDR3 sequence is CASSLVSAGASYEQYF. CDR3 bases: TGTGCCAGCAGCTTAGTGTCAGCGGGGGCCTCCTACGAGCAGTACTTC. Together with reference TRBV7-2 and TRBJ2-7, the CDR3 gives the full variable domain: GAGVSQSPSNKVTEKGKDVELRCDPISGHTALYWYRQSLGQGLEFLIYFQGNSAPDKSGLPSDRFSAERTGGSVSTLTIQRTQQEDSAVYLCASSLVSAGASYEQYFGPGTRLTVT.

The sample holds many counts of this clonotype. The CDR3 region is CASSLGHYNEQFF. CDR3 DNA sequence: TGCGCCAGCAGCTTGGGGCATTACAATGAGCAGTTCTTC. J is TRBJ2-1 and V is TRBV5-1, with no clear D. The germline V gene encodes CDR1 SGHRS and CDR2 YFSETQ. Trimming pared 0 bases from V and 4 bases from J, leaving 5 bases between. The CDR3 sequence is 13 residues long.

This clonotype occurred many times. The chain couples TRBV7-2 to TRBJ2-7; D call uncertain. The CDR3 spans 12 residues. V lost 2 bases to trimming and J lost 3 bases, with 5 bases between them. Germline CDR1 and CDR2: SGHTA and FQGNSA. The DNA for the CDR3 is TGTGCCAGCAGCTTATCGGTCTACGAGCAGTACTTC. It yields the protein CASSLSVYEQYF.

This clonotype was counted at least ten times. The chain employs TRBV5-1 and TRBJ1-2, with TRBD1 matching over 8 bases. The CDR3 is made up of 13 amino acids. Germline trimming cut 3 bases from V and 6 bases from J; bases unmatched to any gene: 4. Germline V gives CDR1 SGHRS, CDR2 YFSETQ. DNA of the CDR3: TGCGCCAGCAGCTATACAGGGGGGGATGGCTACACCTTC. Amino acid sequence: CASSYTGGDGYTF. The full variable domain, with the rest looked up from reference TRBV5-1 and TRBJ1-2, is KAGVTQTPRYLIKTRGQQVTLSCSPISGHRSVSWYQQTPGQGLQFLFEYFSETQRNKGNFPGRFSGRQFSNSRSEMNVSTLELGDSALYLCASSYTGGDGYTFGSGTRLTVV.

This clonotype came up a few times. A much more abundant neighbour one base away suggests this may be a read error. The chain employs TRBV3-1 and TRBJ2-3; the D call may be TRBD1 or TRBD2 (6 bases each). The CDR3 consists of 13 residues. Looked up from germline, CDR1 is LGHDT and CDR2 is YNNKEL (reference sequence). V lost 4 bases and J lost 10, with 15 bases in between. CDR3 sequence reads: CASSPGGGLAQYF. In DNA, the CDR3 is TGTGCCAGCAGCCCCGGAGGGGGGCTAGCGCAGTATTTT.

This clonotype was seen many times. This chain joins TRBV28 and TRBJ2-1; no clear D gene. The CDR3 runs to 14 residues. The germline V gene has CDR1 MDHEN and CDR2 SYDVKM. Deletions cut 4 bases from V and 5 bases from J, with 12 bases between. This CDR3 is CASSYPTRHNEQFF. The CDR3, as DNA: TGTGCCAGCAGTTACCCCACCAGACACAATGAGCAGTTCTTC. The whole variable domain, filled in from reference TRBV28 and TRBJ2-1, reads DVKVTQSSRYLVKRTGEKVFLECVQDMDHENMFWYRQDPGLGLRLIYFSYDVKMKEKGDIPEGYSVSREKKERFSLILESASTNQTSMYLCASSYPTRHNEQFFGPGTRLTVL.

Many counts were recorded for this clonotype. The CDR3 sequence is CASSLARGVSDEQYF. The CDR3 nucleotides read TGTGCCAGCAGCTTAGCGCGGGGGGTTAGCGACGAGCAGTACTTC. This rearrangement joins TRBV7-6 to TRBJ2-7; 8 bases align to TRBD2. With 0 bases clipped from V and 5 bases from J, the junction kept 6 bases outside the gene matches. This CDR3 has 15 residues. Germline V CDR1 and CDR2: SGHVS, FNYEAQ. Based on the CDR3 plus reference TRBV7-6 and TRBJ2-7, the full variable domain is GAGVSQSPRYKVTKRGQDVALRCDPISGHVSLYWYRQALGQGPEFLTYFNYEAQQDKSGLPNDRFSAERPEGSISTLTIQRTEQRDSAMYRCASSLARGVSDEQYFGPGTRLTVT.

This clonotype was detected many times. The chain joins TRBV6-5 to TRBJ2-5; maybe TRBD1 (6 bases). This CDR3 is 13 amino acids long. Germline lookup yields CDR1 MNHEY and CDR2 SVGAGI. Trimming removed 6 bases at V and 5 bases at J, with 13 bases between. CDR3 amino acids: CASSRGQTETQYF. The DNA of the CDR3 is TGTGCCAGCAGCCGAGGACAGACCGAGACCCAGTACTTC.

There are many counts of this clonotype. This chain uses TRBV5-1 with TRBJ1-3; D is unresolved. The V gene's germline CDR1 is SGHRS and CDR2 YFSETQ. V shed 0 bases and J shed 2 bases, with 3 bases lying between them. There are 13 residues in the CDR3. The CDR3 protein is CASSLEAGNTIYF. In nucleotides, the CDR3 is TGCGCCAGCAGCTTGGAGGCTGGAAACACCATATATTTT.

This clonotype showed up many times. This chain joins TRBV10-2 and TRBJ1-2; D remains ambiguous. V was cut by 8 bases and J by 4 bases, with 11 bases left in between. The CDR3 has 12 amino acids. The germline gives CDR1 WSHSY, CDR2 SAAADI. The CDR3, as DNA: TGCGCCAGCGCAAGGGATTCCTATGGCTACACCTTC. This sequence encodes CASARDSYGYTF.

This clonotype was detected many times. The chain joins TRBV20-1 to TRBJ1-5, with a possible D match to TRBD1 (5 bases). The CDR3 runs to 11 residues. V gave up 7 bases and J gave up 4 bases, with 8 bases separating them. The germline V gene encodes CDR1 DFQATT and CDR2 SNEGSKA (reference sequence). This chain's CDR3 is CSEAGNQPQHF. CDR3 in DNA: TGCAGTGAGGCAGGGAATCAGCCCCAGCATTTT.

This clonotype was seen many times. The chain couples TRBV6-2 or TRBV6-3 to TRBJ2-1, with D possibly being TRBD1 (5 bases). The V end was cut by 6 bases, the J end by 4 bases, with 10 bases between. The CDR3 loop spans 13 amino acids. Germline CDR1 reads MNHEY; CDR2 reads SVGEGT. CDR3 coding DNA: TGTGCCAGCAGGGGGCCCCCTTACAATGAGCAGTTCTTC. It is translated as CASRGPPYNEQFF.

This clonotype was recorded many times. V usage is TRBV5-4 and J usage is TRBJ2-3; 11 bases are shared with TRBD2. The germline gives CDR1 SGHNT, CDR2 YYREEE (reference sequence). The CDR3 contains 16 residues. The junction had 5 bases not matched to a gene; V was cut back by 2 bases and J by 3 bases. CDR3 amino acids: CASSFGLAGGTDTQYF. In DNA form, the CDR3 reads TGTGCCAGCAGCTTCGGGCTAGCGGGAGGAACAGATACGCAGTATTTT.